The 9 T cell receptor beta chains given below trace back to one sample, sequenced in a study of T-cell memory formation after mild COVID-19 (dated by TCRdb to the early 2020s). The protocol used for the library was 5' RACE. TCRdb records Illumina NovaSeq 6000 as the sequencer. TCRdb itself trimmed the public reads at Q25 with fastp, ran MiXCR and retained productive beta chains. Rows are unified per CDR3 protein, each entry keeping the most common DNA and genes. Here the sample has about 560,000 distinct CDR3 sequences; 18% occur a single time. The biggest ten clones account for about 12% of the sample. Sample: PBMCs or a T cell subset sorted from them (not recorded which). These receptor sequences come from an adult woman who had mild COVID-19 (a few samples of this study predate the infection). The sample titles of this study are shuffled in the database, so cell type and time point are left out; the donor was told from shared clones.

The chain employs TRBV12-3 or TRBV12-4 and TRBJ2-7; D is unclear. Trimming left V 1 base short and J 6 bases short, with 19 bases between. CDR3 length: 16 residues. The DNA of the CDR3 is TGTGCCAGCAGTTTAGACCTCTCGACTGCTCTGATCGAGCAGTACTTC. Its translation is CASSLDLSTALIEQYF.

This chain links TRBV12-3 or TRBV12-4 with TRBJ2-1; TRBD1 or TRBD2 may be the D gene (5 bases each). CDR3 length: 15 amino acids. Trimming cost V 3 bases and J 2 bases, with 11 bases left between them. CDR3 residues: CASSFPWGTYNEQFF. The DNA for the CDR3 is TGTGCCAGCAGTTTCCCCTGGGGGACCTACAATGAGCAGTTCTTC.

V gene TRBV5-1 combines with J gene TRBJ1-1; tentatively, D is TRBD1 (6 bases). V dropped 0 bases and J dropped 4 bases, with 13 bases sitting between them. The CDR3 consists of 15 residues. CDR1 is SGHRS, CDR2 YFSETQ, per germline. The chain's CDR3 is CASSLDPGDFTEAFF. The CDR3 nucleotides are TGCGCCAGCAGCTTGGATCCAGGGGATTTCACTGAAGCTTTCTTT. Using reference TRBV5-1 and TRBJ1-1 for the parts outside the CDR3, the full variable domain is KAGVTQTPRYLIKTRGQQVTLSCSPISGHRSVSWYQQTPGQGLQFLFEYFSETQRNKGNFPGRFSGRQFSNSRSEMNVSTLELGDSALYLCASSLDPGDFTEAFFGQGTRLTVV.

This clonotype was seen a few times. This chain links TRBV7-8 with TRBJ1-5, with 8 bases fitting TRBD1. The germline V gene has CDR1 SGHVS and CDR2 FQNEAQ. The CDR3 runs to 16 residues. Germline trimming cut 3 bases from V and 1 base from J; bases unmatched to any gene: 5. CDR3 DNA: TGTGCCAGCAGCTTGAGGACAGGGACGAGCAATCAGCCCCAGCATTTT. It translates to CASSLRTGTSNQPQHF. The full variable domain, rest sourced from reference TRBV7-8 and TRBJ1-5, is GAGVSQSPRYKVAKRGQDVALRCDPISGHVSLFWYQQALGQGPEFLTYFQNEAQLDKSGLPSDRFFAERPEGSVSTLKIQRTQQEDSAVYLCASSLRTGTSNQPQHFGDGTRLSIL.

This clonotype was seen a few times. The genes are TRBV30 and TRBJ1-2; 10 bases are a match to TRBD1. The V gene's germline CDR1 is GTSNPN and CDR2 SVGIG (reference sequence). V shed 1 base, J shed 7 bases, and the junction held 3 bases outside the gene matches. This CDR3 contains 13 residues. The CDR3 bases are TGTGCCTGGAGTGCGGGACAGGGGTTTGGCTACACCTTC. Amino acid sequence: CAWSAGQGFGYTF.

This chain connects TRBV5-1 to TRBJ2-1; D may be TRBD1 or TRBD2 (6 bases each). Germline lookup yields CDR1 SGHRS and CDR2 YFSETQ. The V gene lost 0 bases and the J gene lost 2 bases, with 12 bases spanning the gap. The CDR3 has 16 residues. CDR3 sequence reads: CASSLGGGPAYNEQFF. The CDR3 nucleotides are TGCGCCAGCAGCTTGGGAGGGGGGCCGGCCTACAATGAGCAGTTCTTC.

This clonotype was seen at least ten times. This chain uses TRBV12-3 or TRBV12-4 with TRBJ2-3; 12 bases map to TRBD2. The CDR3 is 16 residues long. V was pared by 3 bases and J by 0 bases, with 1 base of the junction left unmatched. The CDR3 protein is CASSFGLAGSTDTQYF. CDR3 in DNA: TGTGCCAGCAGTTTCGGACTAGCGGGGAGCACAGATACGCAGTATTTT.

This clonotype was seen more than once but under ten times. The chain joins TRBV12-3 or TRBV12-4 to TRBJ2-7; D not resolved. Trimming stripped 3 bases from V and 6 bases from J, with 6 bases between. This CDR3 has 11 residues. The CDR3 sequence is CASSLVREQYF. In nucleotides, the CDR3 is TGTGCCAGCAGTTTGGTACGCGAGCAGTACTTC.

This chain joins TRBV5-1 and TRBJ2-3; 7 positions agree with TRBD1. V dropped 4 bases and J dropped 3; count of bases not matched to a gene: 20. Germline V CDR1 and CDR2: SGHRS, YFSETQ. The CDR3 runs to 19 residues. For the CDR3, the DNA is TGCGCCAGCAGCCGGTTAGGCGCGAACAGGGGAAAGGGAACAGATACGCAGTATTTT. Its protein product is CASSRLGANRGKGTDTQYF.